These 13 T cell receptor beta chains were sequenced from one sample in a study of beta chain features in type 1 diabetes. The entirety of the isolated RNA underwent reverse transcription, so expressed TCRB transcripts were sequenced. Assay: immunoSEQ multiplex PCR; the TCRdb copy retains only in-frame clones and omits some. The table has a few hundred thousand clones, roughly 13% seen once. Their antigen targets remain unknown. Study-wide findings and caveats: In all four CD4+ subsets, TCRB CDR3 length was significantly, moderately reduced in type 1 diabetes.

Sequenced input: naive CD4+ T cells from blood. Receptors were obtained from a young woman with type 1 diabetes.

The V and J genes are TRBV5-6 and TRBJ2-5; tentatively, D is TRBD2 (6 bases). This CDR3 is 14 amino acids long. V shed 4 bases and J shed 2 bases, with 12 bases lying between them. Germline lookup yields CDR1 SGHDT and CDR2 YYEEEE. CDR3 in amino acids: CASSPGLTQETQYF. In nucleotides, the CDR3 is TGTGCCAGCAGCCCGGGACTGACGCAAGAGACCCAGTACTTC.

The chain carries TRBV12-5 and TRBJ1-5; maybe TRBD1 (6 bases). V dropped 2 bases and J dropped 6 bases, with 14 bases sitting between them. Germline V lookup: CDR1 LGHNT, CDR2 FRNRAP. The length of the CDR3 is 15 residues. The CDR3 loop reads CASGLSSGGLQPQHF. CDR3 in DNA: TGTGCTAGTGGTTTGTCCTCGGGGGGGCTTCAGCCCCAGCATTTT.

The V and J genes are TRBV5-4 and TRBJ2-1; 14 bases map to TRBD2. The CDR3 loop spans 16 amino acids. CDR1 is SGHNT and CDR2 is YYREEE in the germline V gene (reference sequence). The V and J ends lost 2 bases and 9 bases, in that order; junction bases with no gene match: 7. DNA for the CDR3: TGTGCCAGCAGCTTCCGACTAGCGGGGGGGCCAGGTGAGCAGTTCTTC. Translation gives CASSFRLAGGPGEQFF. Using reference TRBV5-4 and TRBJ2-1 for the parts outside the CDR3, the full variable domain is ETGVTQSPTHLIKTRGQQVTLRCSSQSGHNTVSWYQQALGQGPQFIFQYYREEENGRGNFPPRFSGLQFPNYSSELNVNALELDDSALYLCASSFRLAGGPGEQFFGPGTRLTVL.

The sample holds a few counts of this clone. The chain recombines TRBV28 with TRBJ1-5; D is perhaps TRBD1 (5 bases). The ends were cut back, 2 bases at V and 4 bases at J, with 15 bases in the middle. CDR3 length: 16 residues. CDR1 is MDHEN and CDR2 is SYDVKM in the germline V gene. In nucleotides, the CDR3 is TGTGCCAGCAGTTTACCTCGCGACAGTCGGAATCAGCCCCAGCATTTT. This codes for CASSLPRDSRNQPQHF.

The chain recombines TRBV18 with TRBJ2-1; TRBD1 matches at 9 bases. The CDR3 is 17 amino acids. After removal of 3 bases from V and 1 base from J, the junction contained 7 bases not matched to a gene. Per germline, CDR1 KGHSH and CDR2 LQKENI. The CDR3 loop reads CASSPRTGTGSYNEQFF. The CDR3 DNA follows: TGTGCCAGCTCACCCCGCACCGGGACAGGGTCCTACAATGAGCAGTTCTTC.

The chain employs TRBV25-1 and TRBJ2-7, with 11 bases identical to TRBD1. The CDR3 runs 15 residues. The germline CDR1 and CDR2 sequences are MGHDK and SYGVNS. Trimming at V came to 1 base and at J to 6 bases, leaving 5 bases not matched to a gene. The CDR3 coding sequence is TGTGCCAGCAGTGAATTTGGGACAGGGGGTGGCGAGCAGTACTTC. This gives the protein CASSEFGTGGGEQYF.

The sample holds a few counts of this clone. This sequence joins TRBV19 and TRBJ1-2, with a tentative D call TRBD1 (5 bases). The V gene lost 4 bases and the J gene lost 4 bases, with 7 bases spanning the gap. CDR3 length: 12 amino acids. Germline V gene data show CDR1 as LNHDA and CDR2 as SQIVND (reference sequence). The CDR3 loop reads CASSTTAYGYTF. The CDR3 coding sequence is TGTGCCAGTAGTACGACAGCCTATGGCTACACCTTC.

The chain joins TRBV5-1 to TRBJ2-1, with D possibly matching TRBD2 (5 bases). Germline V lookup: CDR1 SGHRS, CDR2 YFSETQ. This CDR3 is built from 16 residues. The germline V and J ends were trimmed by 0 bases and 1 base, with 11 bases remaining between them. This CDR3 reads CASSLVGRRSYNEQFF. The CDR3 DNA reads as TGCGCCAGCAGCTTGGTGGGGAGAAGGTCCTACAATGAGCAGTTCTTC.

CDR3 DNA: TGTGCCAGTAAGTTCTTCCCGGAGGAGCAGTACTTC. Encoded protein: CASKFFPEEQYF. V gene TRBV19 combines with J gene TRBJ2-7; unclear D gene. This CDR3 spans 12 amino acids. The V end lost 7 bases, the J end lost 7 bases, and 14 bases lay between the germline ends. Germline loops: CDR1 LNHDA, CDR2 SQIVND (reference sequence).

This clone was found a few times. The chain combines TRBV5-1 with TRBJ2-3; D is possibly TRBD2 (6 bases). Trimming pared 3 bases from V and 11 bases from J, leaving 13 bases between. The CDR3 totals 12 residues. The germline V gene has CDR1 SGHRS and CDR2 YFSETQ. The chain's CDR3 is CASSSRTGEQYF. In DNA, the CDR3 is TGCGCCAGCAGCTCGCGGACGGGGGAGCAGTATTTT.

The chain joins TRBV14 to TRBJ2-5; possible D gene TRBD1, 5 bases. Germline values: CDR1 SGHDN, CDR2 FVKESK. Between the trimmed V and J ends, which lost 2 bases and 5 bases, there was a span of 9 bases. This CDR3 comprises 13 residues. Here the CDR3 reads CASSQIKGETQYF. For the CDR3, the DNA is TGTGCCAGCAGCCAAATTAAGGGGGAGACCCAGTACTTC.

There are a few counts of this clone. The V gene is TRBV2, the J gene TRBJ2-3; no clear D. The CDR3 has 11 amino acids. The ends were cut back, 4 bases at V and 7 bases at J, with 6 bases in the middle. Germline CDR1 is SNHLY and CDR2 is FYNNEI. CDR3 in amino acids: CASSGSYTQYF. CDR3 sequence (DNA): TGTGCCAGCAGTGGTAGCTATACGCAGTATTTT.

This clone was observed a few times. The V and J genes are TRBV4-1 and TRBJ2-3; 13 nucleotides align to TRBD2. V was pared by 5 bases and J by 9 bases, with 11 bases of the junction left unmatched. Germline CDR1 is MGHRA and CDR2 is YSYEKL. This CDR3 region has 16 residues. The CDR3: CASSGPGLAGIDTQYF. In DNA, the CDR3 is TGCGCCAGCAGCGGTCCGGGACTAGCGGGGATCGACACGCAGTATTTT.